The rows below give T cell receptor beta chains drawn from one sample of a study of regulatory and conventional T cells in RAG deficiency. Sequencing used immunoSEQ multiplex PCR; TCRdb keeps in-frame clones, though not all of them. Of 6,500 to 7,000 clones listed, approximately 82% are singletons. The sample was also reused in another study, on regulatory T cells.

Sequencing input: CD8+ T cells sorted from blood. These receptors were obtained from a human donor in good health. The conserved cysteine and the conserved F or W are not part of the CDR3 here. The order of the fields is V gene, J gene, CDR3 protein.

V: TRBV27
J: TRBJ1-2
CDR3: ASSLSEGAPYGYT

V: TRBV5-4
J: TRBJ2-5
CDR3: ASSLPSAGGETQY

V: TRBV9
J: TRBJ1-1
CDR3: ASTRTGSATEAF

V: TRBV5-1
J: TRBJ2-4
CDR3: ASSLAAWGSGNIQY

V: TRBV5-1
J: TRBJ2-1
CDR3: ASSLGGAENEQF

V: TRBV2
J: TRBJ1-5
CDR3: ASTSPGRVNQPQH

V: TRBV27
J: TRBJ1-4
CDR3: ASRGNTGTGGKEYEKLF

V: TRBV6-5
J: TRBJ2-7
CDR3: ASSYTSLYEQY

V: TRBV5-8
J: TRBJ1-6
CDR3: ASSLYQHLNSPLH

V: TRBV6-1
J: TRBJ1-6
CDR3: ASSEAGRSPLH

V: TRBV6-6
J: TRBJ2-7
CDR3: ASSYSLSSYEQY

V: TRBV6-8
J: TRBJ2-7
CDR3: ASSYSLGQGGYSYEQY

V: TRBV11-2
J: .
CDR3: ASSLVLAESEQY

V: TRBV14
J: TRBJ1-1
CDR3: ASSQEGHLEAF

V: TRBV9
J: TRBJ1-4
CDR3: ASSASGGLGEKLF